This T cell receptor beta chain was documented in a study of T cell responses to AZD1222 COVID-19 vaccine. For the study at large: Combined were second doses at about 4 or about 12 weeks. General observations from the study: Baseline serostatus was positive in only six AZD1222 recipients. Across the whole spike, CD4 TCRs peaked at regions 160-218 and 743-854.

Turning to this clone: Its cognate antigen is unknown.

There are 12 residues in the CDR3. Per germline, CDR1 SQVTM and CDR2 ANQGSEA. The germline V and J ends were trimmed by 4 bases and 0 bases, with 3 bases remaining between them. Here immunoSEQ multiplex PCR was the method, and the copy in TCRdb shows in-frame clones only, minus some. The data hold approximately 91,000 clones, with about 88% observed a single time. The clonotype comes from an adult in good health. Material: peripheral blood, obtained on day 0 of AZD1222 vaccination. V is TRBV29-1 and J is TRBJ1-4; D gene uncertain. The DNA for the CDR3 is TGCAGCGTTGGCGCAACTAATGAAAAACTGTTTTTT. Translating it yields CSVGATNEKLFF.